This TCR beta chain was observed in a study of cytomegalovirus exposure and HLA in healthy donors (TCRdb year 2017). Context from the whole study: According to a later analysis, one platform produced both the roughly 120 validation repertoires and the 730 or so repertoires of the first cohort. Along with the roughly 700-subject first cohort, a separate validation cohort of 120 different subjects was used. The study was designed to test whether signatures of past pathogen exposure could be identified by cataloging public T cell receptors. To predict cytomegalovirus infection status, the study brought together high-throughput TCR immunosequencing, statistical association of individual TCRs with disease status, and machine learning. Broader findings and caveats from the paper: While some public TCRs were present in many individuals, most TCR sequences turned up only very rarely across donors. The study listed around 160 TCR beta chains as associated with cytomegalovirus. Subsequent analysis determined that TCRs grouped into clusters in the first cohort also showed a tendency toward co-occurrence across the roughly 110 validation repertoires, and 94% of cluster scores exceeded 0. All 130 or so repertoires were used to score co-occurrence in the validation cohort in a later analysis, because that analysis had no HLA typing for the cohort. The classifier was reported to diagnose cytomegalovirus status with high specificity and sensitivity in both the original and validation cohorts. According to the authors, the approach could potentially be generalized to other disease states and immunological phenotypes. A few of the identified cytomegalovirus-associated TCR beta chains were confirmed in vitro to be specific for cytomegalovirus antigens.

The donors were included in the validation cohort of roughly 120 subjects, a group kept apart from the roughly 700-subject first cohort. The library was obtained by the immunoSEQ multiplex PCR assay. On the study's bioinformatics: A statistical classification framework was built for diagnosing cytomegalovirus status from the catalog of TCR beta chain sequences. TCRdb limited this immuneACCESS table to in-frame rearrangements with V and J called. A share of clones is missing; checked studies link under half to unresolved V genes, and the rest is unexplained. V, J and clone size are those of that table, while D and trimming were read from the DNA. Present in this sample are about 120,000 clones, 89% of which were seen just once. Around 1.1% of the sample is in the top ten clones. The germline V gene yields LGHNA for CDR1 and YSLEER for CDR2. The junction shows trimming of 4 bases on V and 2 bases on J, and the gene matches do not reach 6 bases of it. The CDR3 spans 15 residues, from the cysteine through the phenylalanine. Only the CDR3 DNA is retained, 45 bases long and in frame from the first base.

This clone was recorded once. Its antigen is still unknown. No base qualities exist here, and no much larger clone lies one base off it. This TCR came from a woman under 30 in good health and CMV-seronegative. In this chain, TRBV4-3 is recombined with TRBJ2-7, with TRBD2 matching 9 junction bases. Sequenced sample: PBMCs. In nucleotide form, the sequence is TGCGCCAGCAGCCTGTCGGCGGGAGGGACCTACGAGCAGTACTTC. This codes for CASSLSAGGTYEQYF.